This TCR beta chain was captured in a study of graft-versus-host responses after intestinal transplantation. Whole-study findings and limits: Researchers found GvH clones in recipient marrow, and some showed up first in ileum or blood.

Note on this clone: Its antigen is undetermined.

Per the germline V gene, CDR1 is KGHSH and CDR2 is LQKENI. The CDR3 is made up of 14 amino acids. V was shortened by 4 bases and J by 4 bases, with 13 bases between the two germline ends. Assay used: immunoSEQ multiplex PCR; TCRdb lists only in-frame clones, some missing. Of 50,000 to 60,000 clones detected, roughly 91% appear once; the ten largest clones hold roughly 2.7%. The TCR was taken from a human donor who was the organ donor for an intestinal transplant. The input for sequencing was unstimulated CD4+ T cells sorted from spleen or lymph node cells, taken before transplant. The chain uses TRBV18 and TRBJ1-1; possibly TRBD1 for D (5 bases). CDR3 coding DNA: TGTGCCAGCTCACGGTGGGGGGAGAGCACTGAAGCTTTCTTT. This codes for CASSRWGESTEAFF.